A single sample is the source of the 4 T cell receptor beta chains below, sequenced in a study of beta chain features in type 1 diabetes. All of the isolated RNA was reverse transcribed, so expressed TCRB transcripts were sequenced. Clones were read by immunoSEQ multiplex PCR, and TCRdb kept only the in-frame ones, dropping some. The sample lists roughly 100,000 clones, under 30% occurring once. Findings and limits, study-wide: Moderately but significantly shorter TCRB CDR3s were found in Type 1 diabetes patients in all four CD4+ subsets.

Their specific antigens are unknown. Sequences were obtained from central memory CD4+ T cells from blood. The origin of the receptors is a woman under 30 with type 1 diabetes.

In this sample, this clone turned up a few times. The CDR3 coding sequence is TGTGCCTGGAGCTTGAGTAATTATGGCTACACCTTC. As protein: CAWSLSNYGYTF. The chain couples TRBV30 to TRBJ1-2; no clear D gene. V was cut by 3 bases and J by 5 bases, with 10 bases left in between. Germline values: CDR1 GTSNPN, CDR2 SVGIG (reference sequence). The CDR3 runs 12 residues.

V usage is TRBV6-5 and J usage is TRBJ2-1; D not certain. This CDR3 contains 12 residues. Germline CDR1 reads MNHEY; CDR2 reads SVGAGI. The CDR3 sequence: CTTQSSYNEQFF. For the CDR3, the DNA is TGTACTACTCAAAGCTCCTACAATGAGCAGTTCTTC.

This clone appeared a few times. V is TRBV19 and J is TRBJ2-1, with D perhaps TRBD2 (5 bases). The V and J ends lost 6 bases and 0 bases respectively, with 15 bases between them. The germline CDR1 and CDR2 sequences are LNHDA and SQIVND (reference sequence). The CDR3 runs 16 residues. The chain's CDR3 is CASRPGGAASYNEQFF. The CDR3 region has the DNA TGTGCCAGTAGACCAGGAGGAGCGGCCTCCTACAATGAGCAGTTCTTC.

This clone has only a few counts. This chain joins TRBV28 and TRBJ2-7; D ambiguous. Trimming stripped 3 bases from V and 3 bases from J, with 12 bases between. The CDR3 is 14 residues long. Germline V gene sequence: CDR1 MDHEN, CDR2 SYDVKM. The CDR3 loop reads CASSLSNGIYEQYF. CDR3 sequence (DNA): TGTGCCAGCAGTTTGAGTAACGGTATCTACGAGCAGTACTTC.